The 22 T cell receptor beta chains below were found in one sample sequenced in a study of CD8+CD57+ T cells in acquired aplastic anemia. CDR3 and TCR beta VDJ profiling relied on a genomic DNA template. TCRdb itself ran the reads through MiXCR, one entry per CDR3 protein. This sample carries approximately 380,000 distinct CDR3 sequences, roughly 64% of them seen once, and the ten largest clones take approximately 3.8%. Sequencing input: sorted CD4+, CD8+, or CD8+CD57+ T cells (not recorded which) from PBMCs. The origin of the receptors is a human donor in good health, serving as a control.

This clonotype was counted many times. This chain uses TRBV12-3 or TRBV12-4 with TRBJ1-2; D possibly corresponds to TRBD1 (5 bases). This CDR3 region has 14 residues. V lost 5 bases and J lost 8, with 18 bases in between. The CDR3 region has the DNA TGTGCCAGCAGTCCAGGGACGGTCTGGTGGGGCTACACCTTC. Translation gives CASSPGTVWWGYTF.

This clonotype was detected ten times or more. This chain joins TRBV5-1 and TRBJ2-3, with 11 bases aligning to TRBD2. Germline CDR1 is SGHRS and CDR2 is YFSETQ. After removal of 2 bases from V and 1 base from J, the junction contained 3 bases not matched to a gene. The CDR3 consists of 16 residues. The CDR3 DNA reads TGCGCCAGCAGCTTCACGACTAGCGGGGGCACAGATACGCAGTATTTT. Encoded protein: CASSFTTSGGTDTQYF.

Comment on this clonotype: Relative to the germline gene, one junction end is altered; a read error may explain this. The chain links TRBV7-3 to TRBJ1-1; the D gene is possibly TRBD1 (5 bases). The germline gives CDR1 SGHTA, CDR2 FQGTGA. The CDR3 totals 14 residues. CDR3 bases: TGTGCCAGCAGCCCTAGTGGGGGGAACTCTGACGCTTTCTTT. This codes for CASSPSGGNSDAFF.

This clonotype has more than one count but fewer than ten. The J gene is TRBJ2-5, the V gene TRBV6-1; TRBD2 matches at 12 bases. There are 18 residues in the CDR3. CDR1 is MNHNS and CDR2 is SASEGT in the germline V gene. With V trimmed by 0 bases and J by 5 bases, 10 bases remained unmatched. The chain's CDR3 is CASSEALRASGGEETQYF. CDR3 nucleotide sequence: TGTGCCAGCAGTGAAGCGCTTCGGGCTAGCGGGGGGGAGGAGACCCAGTACTTC.

This chain joins TRBV20-1 and TRBJ2-5; the D gene is possibly TRBD2 (6 bases). In germline, CDR1 is DFQATT, CDR2 SNEGSKA (reference sequence). V lost 0 bases to trimming and J lost 9 bases, with 14 bases between them. The CDR3 loop spans 13 amino acids. The CDR3 loop reads CSARDSSVAAQYF. CDR3 DNA sequence: TGCAGTGCTAGAGATAGTTCGGTAGCGGCCCAGTACTTC.

Of note for this clonotype: This sequence may be a read error, since a much larger clone differs from it by one base. The chain couples TRBV4-3 to TRBJ1-4; no clear D gene. CDR3 length: 14 residues. Germline lookup yields CDR1 LGHNA and CDR2 YSLEER. The CDR3 DNA sequence: TGCGCCAGCAGCCAGAACAGCGATAATGAAAAACTGTCTTTT. Encoded protein: CASSQNSDNEKLSF.

The chain joins TRBV11-2 to TRBJ1-6; the D is unclear. Trimming took 3 bases from V and 10 from J, leaving 13 bases between them. This CDR3 is built from 14 residues. Germline CDR1 and CDR2: SGHAT and FQNNGV. The CDR3 DNA sequence: TGTGCCAGCAGCTTCTCGAGCGGTGGGTCACCCCTCCACTTT. Translation: CASSFSSGGSPLHF.

The CDR3 DNA follows: TGTGCCAGCAGCCGAAGTGAGGGTGGGGGTGCACGGACCCAGTACTTC. As protein: CASSRSEGGGARTQYF. The rearrangement uses TRBV7-2 and TRBJ2-5; D is possibly TRBD1 or TRBD2 (5 bases each). CDR3 length: 16 residues. Germline V gene lookup returns CDR1 SGHTA and CDR2 FQGNSA. Trimming took 5 bases from V and 7 from J, leaving 23 bases between them.

The chain combines TRBV12-3 or TRBV12-4 with TRBJ1-5; possible D gene TRBD1, 5 bases. This CDR3 region has 15 residues. Trimming removed 4 bases from V and 6 bases from J, with 16 bases in between. Written as DNA, the CDR3 is TGTGCCAGCAGTTCCCCCCAAGGGGCGAGTCAGCCCCAGCATTTT. It encodes CASSSPQGASQPQHF.

There are many counts of this clonotype. This rearrangement joins TRBV9 to TRBJ2-7, with 11 bases fitting TRBD2. The CDR3 covers 17 residues. J was trimmed by 1 base and V by 3 bases; bases with no gene match: 9. CDR1 SGDLS and CDR2 YYNGEE come from the germline V gene. In DNA, the CDR3 is TGTGCCAGCAGCGCCGCTACTAGCGGGGGCCTATCCTACGAGCAGTACTTC. Encoded protein: CASSAATSGGLSYEQYF.

Many counts were recorded for this clonotype. The V and J genes are TRBV5-1 and TRBJ2-5; 7 bases are a match to TRBD2. The CDR3 contains 16 residues. Losses at the gene ends were 3 bases for V and 0 bases for J; bases not matched to a gene: 8. Germline V gene sequence: CDR1 SGHRS, CDR2 YFSETQ. In DNA form, the CDR3 reads TGCGCCAGCAGCTGGGGAGTAGCGGGCTACCAAGAGACCCAGTACTTC. Translation gives CASSWGVAGYQETQYF.

The chain links TRBV29-1 to TRBJ2-2, with D hard to call. V was cut by 1 base and J by 3 bases, with 12 bases left in between. This CDR3 region has 15 residues. CDR1 and CDR2 from the germline V gene are SQVTM and ANQGSEA. The CDR3 here is CSVEVAGCHTGELFF. The CDR3 DNA reads as TGCAGCGTTGAAGTAGCCGGGTGCCACACCGGGGAGCTGTTTTTT.

The J gene is TRBJ1-2, the V gene TRBV9, with D tentatively TRBD1 (5 bases). Deletions cut 0 bases from V and 4 bases from J, with 16 bases between. Germline CDR1 reads SGDLS; CDR2 reads YYNGEE. The CDR3 totals 16 residues. Written as DNA, the CDR3 is TGTGCCAGCAGCGTAGACCCGACAGTGAACCTCTATGGCTACACCTTC. Its protein is CASSVDPTVNLYGYTF.

In nucleotides, the CDR3 is TGCAGTGCTAGTGGGACAGTCCAAGAGACCCAGTACTTC. Its translation is CSASGTVQETQYF. This chain joins TRBV20-1 and TRBJ2-5; 7 bases are shared with TRBD1. Germline V lookup: CDR1 DFQATT, CDR2 SNEGSKA (reference sequence). The CDR3 totals 13 residues. V was clipped by 3 bases and J by 1 base; unmatched bases: 2.

This clonotype was seen once. The chain recombines TRBV11-1 with TRBJ2-7; D is unresolved. The CDR3 length is 12 residues. The germline gives CDR1 SGHAT, CDR2 FQDESV (reference sequence). V lost 3 bases and J lost 9, with 12 bases in between. The DNA of the CDR3 is TGTGCCAGCAGCTTCGGTGGGAATTCGCAGTACTTC. This gives the protein CASSFGGNSQYF. The variable domain in full, completed from reference TRBV11-1 and TRBJ2-7, reads EAEVAQSPRYKITEKSQAVAFWCDPISGHATLYWYRQILGQGPELLVQFQDESVVDDSQLPKDRFSAERLKGVDSTLKIQPAELGDSAMYLCASSFGGNSQYFGPGTRLTVT.

Ten or more counts support this clonotype. The chain joins TRBV12-3 or TRBV12-4 to TRBJ2-5, with D perhaps being TRBD1 or TRBD2 (5 bases each). The V end was cut by 1 base, the J end by 2 bases, with 8 bases between. The CDR3 contains 14 residues. The CDR3, as DNA: TGTGCCAGCAGTTTAGGGGGGACGCAAGAGACCCAGTACTTC. Amino acid sequence: CASSLGGTQETQYF.

The chain combines TRBV20-1 with TRBJ2-6; no clear D gene. Trimming removed 1 base from V and 4 bases from J, with 14 bases in between. The CDR3 is made up of 16 amino acids. The germline V gene encodes CDR1 DFQATT and CDR2 SNEGSKA (reference sequence). The CDR3, as DNA: TGCAGTGCTAGAGTGTACAACAAACGAGGGGCCAACGTCCTGACTTTC. Amino acids: CSARVYNKRGANVLTF.

Comment on this clonotype: One base away lies a much larger clone, so this may be a sequencing read error. V usage is TRBV6-5 and J usage is TRBJ2-1, with D uncertain. CDR1 is MNHEY, CDR2 SVGAGI, per germline. CDR3 length: 14 residues. The CDR3 loop is CACSYGETYNEQFF. CDR3 bases: TGTGCCTGCAGTTACGGCGAAACCTACAATGAGCAGTTCTTC.

This clonotype occurred many times. This sequence joins TRBV6-4 and TRBJ2-3, with 11 positions matching TRBD2. J gave up 4 bases and V 6 bases, and 9 bases lay outside the gene matches. This CDR3 region has 16 residues. Germline V CDR1 and CDR2: MRHNA, SNTAGT. The CDR3 DNA reads as TGTGCCAGCAGCCCACGACTAGCGGGAATGTCAGATACGCAGTATTTT. Protein: CASSPRLAGMSDTQYF.

A word on this clonotype: The junction does not match germline at one end; this may be a read error. V and J are TRBV12-3 or TRBV12-4 and TRBJ2-3, with 10 bases matching TRBD2. The CDR3 is made up of 16 amino acids. CDR3 amino acids: CASSLESGGASDTQYF. The CDR3, as DNA: TGCGCCAGCAGCTTAGAGAGCGGGGGGGCCTCAGATACGCAGTATTTT.

This chain links TRBV11-1 with TRBJ2-5; D is undetermined. The germline gives CDR1 SGHAT, CDR2 FQDESV (reference sequence). Trimming stripped 6 bases from V and 6 bases from J, with 14 bases between. CDR3 length: 13 amino acids. This CDR3 is CASSTPMEKTQYF. The CDR3 coding sequence is TGTGCCAGCAGTACCCCGATGGAAAAGACCCAGTACTTC.

The CDR3 reads CASSQASTGAAYEQYF. DNA of the CDR3: TGTGCCAGCAGCCAAGCAAGTACCGGGGCCGCCTACGAGCAGTACTTC. The chain joins TRBV7-3 to TRBJ2-7; D may correspond to TRBD1 or TRBD2 (5 bases each). V lost 5 bases, J lost 2 bases, and 19 bases lay in between. This CDR3 has 16 amino acids. Germline V gives CDR1 SGHTA, CDR2 FQGTGA.